The next 31 T cell receptor beta chains were all read from a single sample in a study of T-cell reconstitution after alpha-beta-depleted transplantation in children. Unique molecular identifiers were used in preparing the TCRbeta library. TCRdb redid the calling of the PCR reads with MiXCR, one entry per CDR3 protein. The sample has 200,000 to 250,000 distinct CDR3 sequences, about a tenth seen once. The sample in question was PBMCs, obtained before TCRalphabeta/CD19-depleted stem cell transplant. The receptors shown here come from a child under two years old with acute myeloid leukemia, due to receive a stem cell transplant.

This clonotype was found many times. This chain joins TRBV30 and TRBJ1-1; the D is unclear. The CDR3 has 12 amino acids. The V end was cut by 6 bases, the J end by 0 bases, with 8 bases between. In germline, CDR1 is GTSNPN, CDR2 SVGIG (reference sequence). DNA for the CDR3: TGTGCCTGCTGGACGGTGAACACTGAAGCTTTCTTT. Amino acid sequence: CACWTVNTEAFF.

This clonotype has a count of ten or more. This chain uses TRBV5-1 with TRBJ2-6; 9 bases agree with TRBD1. Germline V gene data show CDR1 as SGHRS and CDR2 as YFSETQ. Trimming cost V 0 bases and J 8 bases; bases outside gene matches: 6. CDR3 size: 16 residues. CDR3: CASSLGSGTGPNVLTF. The CDR3 DNA reads TGCGCCAGCAGCTTGGGCTCCGGGACAGGGCCCAACGTCCTGACTTTC.

This clonotype has at least ten counts. V and J are TRBV12-3 or TRBV12-4 and TRBJ1-2; D is perhaps TRBD1 (5 bases). The V gene lost 5 bases and the J gene lost 5 bases, with 15 bases spanning the gap. The CDR3 runs to 14 residues. The CDR3 here is CASSPRRDSYGYTF. Written as DNA, the CDR3 is TGTGCCAGCAGTCCACGCCGGGACTCTTATGGCTACACCTTC.

Concerning this clonotype itself: This may stem from a read error, because a much larger clone lies one nucleotide away. The chain employs TRBV3-1 and TRBJ2-7; D uncertain. Per germline, CDR1 LGHDT and CDR2 YNNKEL (reference sequence). The CDR3 loop spans 13 amino acids. This chain's CDR3 is CASSPSASYQQYF. The CDR3 bases are TGTGCCAGCAGCCCCTCGGCCTCCTACCAGCAGTACTTC.

In its sample, this clonotype was seen many times. The J gene is TRBJ2-1, the V gene TRBV6-1; D may match TRBD1 or TRBD2 (7 bases each). Trimming removed 7 bases from V and 1 base from J, with 14 bases in between. This CDR3 is built from 15 residues. Per germline, CDR1 MNHNS and CDR2 SASEGT. The chain's CDR3 is CASTGEGQSYNEQFF. DNA of the CDR3: TGTGCCAGCACTGGGGAGGGACAGTCCTACAATGAGCAGTTCTTC.

As DNA, the CDR3 is TGTGCCAGCAGTAGACAGGGTACAGAGACCCAGTACTTC. Amino acids: CASSRQGTETQYF. The chain is built from TRBV12-3 or TRBV12-4 and TRBJ2-5; 7 bases map to TRBD1. CDR3 length: 13 residues. V shed 5 bases, J shed 4 bases, and the junction held 4 bases outside the gene matches.

This clonotype was seen ten or more times. V is TRBV5-1 and J is TRBJ2-3, with 8 bases matching TRBD2. The CDR3 is made up of 16 amino acids. Germline assignment: CDR1 SGHRS and CDR2 YFSETQ. Trimming removed 5 bases from V and 3 bases from J; junction bases left unmatched: 11. Written as DNA, the CDR3 is TGCGCCAGCAGGGTCCGGGCGGGAGGCCCTACAGATACGCAGTATTTT. This translates into CASRVRAGGPTDTQYF.

This clonotype was detected a few times. The chain links TRBV7-6 to TRBJ2-1; D call uncertain. The CDR3 runs to 15 residues. Trimming left V 5 bases short and J 1 base short, with 12 bases between. Germline CDR1 is SGHVS and CDR2 is FNYEAQ. CDR3 sequence reads: CASSAEWGSYNEQFF. The CDR3 nucleotides read TGTGCCAGCAGCGCGGAATGGGGTTCCTACAATGAGCAGTTCTTC.

Ten or more counts support this clonotype. This chain connects TRBV5-1 to TRBJ2-7; 7 bases are shared with TRBD1. CDR1 is SGHRS and CDR2 is YFSETQ in the germline V gene. With V trimmed by 4 bases and J by 3 bases, 13 bases remained unmatched. The CDR3 totals 16 residues. The DNA of the CDR3 is TGCGCCAGCAGCCCCTTAACAGGGGAAGTTAGCTACGAGCAGTACTTC. Its translation: CASSPLTGEVSYEQYF.

There are many counts of this clonotype. V is TRBV5-1 and J is TRBJ2-5, with D possibly TRBD2 on 5 matching bases. This CDR3 has 15 amino acids. The V and J ends lost 3 bases and 2 bases respectively, with 14 bases between them. The germline CDR1 and CDR2 sequences are SGHRS and YFSETQ. The CDR3 bases are TGCGCCAGCAGCTCGCATCGCGGGCGTCAAGAGACCCAGTACTTC. Protein: CASSSHRGRQETQYF.

This clonotype was counted at least ten times. The V gene is TRBV7-3, the J gene TRBJ2-5; D gene uncertain. This CDR3 contains 13 residues. The V end lost 5 bases, the J end lost 5 bases, and 12 bases lay between the germline ends. Germline V gene lookup returns CDR1 SGHTA and CDR2 FQGTGA. The CDR3 loop is CASSPARSETQYF. CDR3 nucleotide sequence: TGTGCCAGCAGCCCGGCCAGGAGTGAGACCCAGTACTTC.

This chain's CDR3 is CASSPGVAGGGNEQFF. The CDR3 nucleotides read TGTGCCAGCAGCCCTGGGGTAGCGGGAGGGGGCAATGAGCAGTTCTTC. This chain uses TRBV6-1 with TRBJ2-1; 11 nucleotides match TRBD2. The ends lost 6 bases at V and 6 bases at J; junction bases unmatched: 10. The germline CDR1 and CDR2 sequences are MNHNS and SASEGT. This CDR3 comprises 16 residues.

This clonotype was seen ten or more times. This chain connects TRBV10-3 to TRBJ1-1; 7 bases align to TRBD1. The length of the CDR3 is 15 residues. With 0 bases clipped from V and 1 base from J, the junction kept 2 bases outside the gene matches. The germline V gene has CDR1 ENHRY and CDR2 SYGVKD. CDR3 residues: CAISESGGANTEAFF. The CDR3 DNA is TGTGCCATCAGTGAGTCAGGGGGCGCGAACACTGAAGCTTTCTTT.

This clonotype was seen at least ten times. This chain links TRBV5-1 with TRBJ1-1; D might be TRBD1 (6 bases). Germline V CDR1 and CDR2: SGHRS, YFSETQ. V gave up 3 bases and J gave up 3 bases, with 12 bases separating them. CDR3 length equals 14 residues. The CDR3 spells CASSSTGQDTEAFF. In nucleotides, the CDR3 is TGCGCCAGCAGCTCGACAGGTCAAGACACTGAAGCTTTCTTT.

This clonotype was counted many times. This chain uses TRBV7-8 with TRBJ2-7; tentatively, D is TRBD1 or TRBD2 (5 bases each). The CDR3 contains 17 residues. Germline-derived CDR1 and CDR2 are SGHVS and FQNEAQ. V was trimmed by 5 bases and J by 0 bases, leaving 20 bases between them. The CDR3 region is CASSRQFRDAYSYEQYF. Here the CDR3 DNA reads TGTGCCAGCAGCCGACAATTCCGGGACGCTTACTCCTACGAGCAGTACTTC.

The chain combines TRBV7-2 with TRBJ1-2; a possible D gene is TRBD1 (5 bases). Trimming pared 1 base from V and 4 bases from J, leaving 13 bases between. The CDR3 is 15 residues long. Germline V lookup: CDR1 SGHTA, CDR2 FQGNSA. The CDR3 bases are TGTGCCAGCAGCTTAGACTTCGGGGGGACCTATGGCTACACCTTC. It is translated as CASSLDFGGTYGYTF.

The genes are TRBV18 and TRBJ1-4; D is unclear. Trimming removed 1 base at V and 7 bases at J, with 13 bases between. Per germline, CDR1 KGHSH and CDR2 LQKENI. The CDR3 extends over 15 amino acids. The DNA of the CDR3 is TGTGCCAGCTCACCACGGAGGGTGAATGGTGAAAAACTGTTTTTT. Protein: CASSPRRVNGEKLFF.

This clonotype was detected many times. The V gene is TRBV14, the J gene TRBJ2-1, with D possibly matching TRBD2 (6 bases). Trimming cost V 1 base and J 2 bases, with 9 bases left between them. CDR3 length equals 15 residues. Per the germline V gene, CDR1 is SGHDN and CDR2 is FVKESK. For the CDR3, the DNA is TGTGCCAGCAGCCAAGCGAGGGAGGCCTACAATGAGCAGTTCTTC. It translates to CASSQAREAYNEQFF.

The chain links TRBV7-2 to TRBJ2-5, with TRBD2 matching over 14 bases. Trimming took 6 bases from V and 10 from J; bases not matched to a gene: 4. The CDR3 loop spans 13 amino acids. Germline CDR1 is SGHTA and CDR2 is FQGNSA. The CDR3 sequence is CASRGLAGGNQYF. The CDR3, as DNA: TGTGCCAGCAGAGGACTAGCGGGGGGAAACCAGTACTTC. Combining the CDR3 with reference TRBV7-2 and TRBJ2-5 gives the whole variable domain GAGVSQSPSNKVTEKGKDVELRCDPISGHTALYWYRQSLGQGLEFLIYFQGNSAPDKSGLPSDRFSAERTGGSVSTLTIQRTQQEDSAVYLCASRGLAGGNQYFGPGTRLLVL.

This clonotype has at least ten counts. The J gene is TRBJ2-7, the V gene TRBV5-1; D tentatively fits TRBD1 or TRBD2 (7 bases each). This CDR3 is built from 14 residues. Trimming took 5 bases from V and 5 from J, leaving 17 bases between them. The germline V gene has CDR1 SGHRS and CDR2 YFSETQ. The CDR3 DNA follows: TGCGCCAGCAGTGGGAGGGGGCAGTTTCACGAGCAGTACTTC. Amino acid sequence: CASSGRGQFHEQYF.

Many counts were recorded for this clonotype. The chain joins TRBV24-1 to TRBJ2-1; 8 positions agree with TRBD1. With V trimmed by 7 bases and J by 6 bases, 19 bases remained unmatched. CDR1 KGHDR and CDR2 SFDVKD come from the germline V gene. This CDR3 has 18 residues. The CDR3 bases are TGTGCCACCAGCTCCGACAGGGGATTGCTATCCCACCTCAATGAGCAGTTCTTC. This codes for CATSSDRGLLSHLNEQFF.

V gene TRBV27 combines with J gene TRBJ2-2; D not certain. V was trimmed by 3 bases and J by 1 base, leaving 6 bases between them. Germline CDR1 reads MNHEY; CDR2 reads SMNVEV (reference sequence). The CDR3 loop spans 14 amino acids. The DNA of the CDR3 is TGTGCCAGCAGTTTCAGGAGGAACACCGGGGAGCTGTTTTTT. It specifies CASSFRRNTGELFF.

This clonotype came up many times. The chain recombines TRBV20-1 with TRBJ2-7; 7 nucleotides line up with TRBD1. V was clipped by 4 bases and J by 2 bases; unmatched bases: 5. The V gene's germline CDR1 is DFQATT and CDR2 SNEGSKA (reference sequence). The CDR3 is made up of 13 amino acids. CDR3 in amino acids: CSATDRLTYEQYF. In nucleotides, the CDR3 is TGCAGTGCTACGGACAGGTTAACCTACGAGCAGTACTTC.

This clonotype came up a few times. The gene calls are TRBV6-1 and TRBJ1-5; 9 bases align to TRBD1. The CDR3 sequence is 15 residues long. The V gene's germline CDR1 is MNHNS and CDR2 SASEGT. J was trimmed by 3 bases and V by 6 bases; bases with no gene match: 6. The CDR3 loop reads CASSQTGGDNQPQHF. Here the CDR3 DNA reads TGTGCCAGCAGCCAGACAGGGGGGGACAATCAGCCCCAGCATTTT.

This clonotype was found many times. The J gene is TRBJ1-3, the V gene TRBV12-3 or TRBV12-4, with D maybe TRBD1 (6 bases). Between the trimmed V and J ends, which lost 5 bases and 4 bases, there was a span of 24 bases. This CDR3 has 18 amino acids. The CDR3 DNA reads TGTGCCAGCAGTCGAGGGGGGCAGTGGGAAGCATCGGGAAACACCATATATTTT. It encodes CASSRGGQWEASGNTIYF.

This clonotype was seen ten or more times. V is TRBV3-1 and J is TRBJ1-5, with 8 bases matching TRBD1. There are 13 residues in the CDR3. In germline, CDR1 is LGHDT, CDR2 YNNKEL (reference sequence). Trimming cost V 3 bases and J 7 bases; bases outside gene matches: 2. The CDR3 nucleotides read TGTGCCAGCAGCCACAGGGGGCTACAGCCCCAGCATTTT. Its translation is CASSHRGLQPQHF. Drawing the rest from reference TRBV3-1 and TRBJ1-5, the complete variable domain is DTAVSQTPKYLVTQMGNDKSIKCEQNLGHDTMYWYKQDSKKFLKIMFSYNNKELIINETVPNRFSPKSPDKAHLNLHINSLELGDSAVYFCASSHRGLQPQHFGDGTRLSIL.

This clonotype has at least ten counts. The rearrangement links TRBV7-9 to TRBJ2-1; the D is unclear. Germline CDR1 and CDR2: SEHNR and FQNEAQ (reference sequence). Trimming took 4 bases from V and 0 from J, leaving 10 bases between them. This CDR3 spans 15 amino acids. The CDR3 DNA sequence: TGTGCCAGCAGCTACCCTACAAGCTCCTACAATGAGCAGTTCTTC. Its protein product is CASSYPTSSYNEQFF.

The V call is TRBV6-1, the J call TRBJ2-3; unclear D gene. Germline-derived CDR1 and CDR2 are MNHNS and SASEGT. The CDR3 contains 16 residues. V lost 3 bases, J lost 1 base, and 14 bases lay in between. In nucleotides, the CDR3 is TGTGCCAGCAGTGAGCCGACGGGCCATGGCACAGATACGCAGTATTTT. Residues: CASSEPTGHGTDTQYF.

For this clonotype: This clone may be a read error of a much larger clone one base away. V and J are TRBV2 and TRBJ2-7; 7 nucleotides agree with TRBD1. This CDR3 has 13 amino acids. Per germline, CDR1 SNHLY and CDR2 FYNNEI. The CDR3 DNA reads as TGTGCCTGCAGGTGGGACAGCTCCTACGAGCAGTACTTC. Its protein product is CACRWDSSYEQYF.

The V and J genes are TRBV7-8 and TRBJ2-5, with D perhaps TRBD2 (6 bases). Germline loops: CDR1 SGHVS, CDR2 FQNEAQ. The V end lost 5 bases, the J end lost 0 bases, and 7 bases lay between the germline ends. The CDR3 is 13 amino acids. The CDR3 nucleotides read TGTGCCAGCAGCCGGACTAACCAAGAGACCCAGTACTTC. It translates to CASSRTNQETQYF.

This clonotype has at least ten counts. The genes are TRBV5-1 and TRBJ2-7, with TRBD2 matching 9 bases. Germline V gives CDR1 SGHRS, CDR2 YFSETQ. Trimming at V came to 5 bases and at J to 1 base, leaving 4 bases not matched to a gene. The CDR3 has 14 residues. The CDR3 DNA reads as TGCGCCAGCAGTAGCGGGAGTAGGTCCTACGAGCAGTACTTC. Amino acids: CASSSGSRSYEQYF.